The rows below give T cell receptor beta chains drawn from one sample of a study of blood T cell repertoires in COVID-19. Here immunoSEQ multiplex PCR was the method, and the copy in TCRdb shows in-frame clones only, minus some. The sample has 410,000 or so clones, 89% seen once. The sequenced material came from peripheral blood. The receptors were gathered from a woman aged 35 to 49 with COVID-19, enrolled during active disease. Both conserved end residues are trimmed from each CDR3. For some rows the clone size is stated as once, few or many, or as a class when expanded; others skip it.

clone_size: .
j_call: TRBJ1-5
v_call: TRBV28
cdr3_aa: ASSLERANQPQH

clone_size: once
j_call: TRBJ1-1
v_call: TRBV28
cdr3_aa: ASTQGGRGNTEAF

clone_size: .
j_call: TRBJ2-2
v_call: TRBV27
cdr3_aa: ASSFSGMYTGELF

clone_size: once
j_call: TRBJ2-7
v_call: TRBV7-9
cdr3_aa: ASSSPTVAYEQY

clone_size: .
j_call: TRBJ2-7
v_call: TRBV6-2/TRBV6-3
cdr3_aa: ASSYSTGREQY

clone_size: few
j_call: TRBJ2-1
v_call: TRBV7-9
cdr3_aa: ASSRTSGSTDEQF

clone_size: .
j_call: TRBJ1-2
v_call: TRBV27
cdr3_aa: ASSLSPGMDGYT

clone_size: .
j_call: TRBJ2-3
v_call: TRBV1
cdr3_aa: TSSQPLAGLILASTDTQY

clone_size: .
j_call: TRBJ2-5
v_call: TRBV3-1/TRBV3-2
cdr3_aa: ASSPSGNSGARGTQY

clone_size: .
j_call: TRBJ1-6
v_call: TRBV7-9
cdr3_aa: ASARREYNSPLH

clone_size: .
j_call: TRBJ1-3
v_call: TRBV2
cdr3_aa: ASSRQAFSGNTIY

clone_size: .
j_call: TRBJ1-4
v_call: TRBV19
cdr3_aa: ASSIDRQYNEKLF

clone_size: once
j_call: TRBJ2-1
v_call: TRBV19
cdr3_aa: ASSKSLEIYNEQF

clone_size: .
j_call: TRBJ1-1
v_call: TRBV9
cdr3_aa: ASSVTASNTEAF

clone_size: .
j_call: TRBJ2-6
v_call: TRBV7-9
cdr3_aa: ASSRQLSGANVLT

clone_size: .
j_call: TRBJ1-2
v_call: TRBV2
cdr3_aa: ASKRDSNYGYT

clone_size: .
j_call: TRBJ2-1
v_call: TRBV5-6
cdr3_aa: ASSFGLAYNEQF

clone_size: .
j_call: TRBJ2-5
v_call: TRBV7-9
cdr3_aa: ASSLLDRIQETQY

clone_size: .
j_call: TRBJ1-6
v_call: TRBV7-2
cdr3_aa: ASSLTDTGRSYNSPLH

clone_size: .
j_call: TRBJ1-1
v_call: TRBV6-5
cdr3_aa: ASSSGDRDDTEAF

clone_size: .
j_call: TRBJ2-7
v_call: TRBV7-2
cdr3_aa: ASSLGILGTVLSYEQY

clone_size: .
j_call: TRBJ2-1
v_call: TRBV5-1
cdr3_aa: ASSLGQLTNEQF

clone_size: .
j_call: TRBJ2-7
v_call: TRBV2
cdr3_aa: ASSEAPAPAYEQY

clone_size: .
j_call: TRBJ1-2
v_call: TRBV6-5
cdr3_aa: ASSLGVGGKYGYT

clone_size: .
j_call: TRBJ1-3
v_call: TRBV9
cdr3_aa: ASSPWGQGSGNTIY

clone_size: .
j_call: TRBJ1-1
v_call: TRBV5-1
cdr3_aa: ASSLYPDRTFNTEAF

clone_size: .
j_call: TRBJ2-2
v_call: TRBV3-1/TRBV3-2
cdr3_aa: ASSRDGLARTTGELF

clone_size: .
j_call: TRBJ1-5
v_call: TRBV28
cdr3_aa: ASSSPGGHSNQPQH

clone_size: .
j_call: TRBJ1-4
v_call: TRBV11-3
cdr3_aa: ASSLVSRTGASVANEKLF

clone_size: .
j_call: TRBJ2-4
v_call: TRBV7-3
cdr3_aa: ASSLQPFGGLAGGGKNIQY

clone_size: .
j_call: TRBJ2-2
v_call: TRBV7-2
cdr3_aa: ASRAGSTGELF

clone_size: .
j_call: TRBJ2-2
v_call: TRBV13
cdr3_aa: ASSFRGGTGELF

clone_size: .
j_call: TRBJ2-1
v_call: TRBV25-1
cdr3_aa: ASSETRVGEQF

clone_size: .
j_call: TRBJ1-4
v_call: TRBV11-2
cdr3_aa: ASSYNRAEKLF

clone_size: .
j_call: TRBJ1-2
v_call: TRBV7-8
cdr3_aa: ASSGDRGSSPYGYT

clone_size: .
j_call: TRBJ1-1
v_call: TRBV4-3
cdr3_aa: ASSQDRPQGVVPPANTEAF

clone_size: once
j_call: TRBJ2-7
v_call: TRBV5-1
cdr3_aa: ASNRDSSYEQY

clone_size: .
j_call: TRBJ1-2
v_call: TRBV5-6
cdr3_aa: ASSLRQGARGYT

clone_size: .
j_call: TRBJ1-5
v_call: TRBV19
cdr3_aa: ASSIQRTGGTYSNQPQH

clone_size: .
j_call: TRBJ1-4
v_call: TRBV6-6
cdr3_aa: ASRNPTGILEKLF

clone_size: .
j_call: TRBJ1-5
v_call: TRBV6-2/TRBV6-3
cdr3_aa: ASSRQQGIGNQPQH

clone_size: .
j_call: TRBJ2-3
v_call: TRBV7-9
cdr3_aa: ASRPGLSTDTQY

clone_size: .
j_call: TRBJ1-5
v_call: TRBV19
cdr3_aa: ASSIWAGGNQPQH

clone_size: .
j_call: TRBJ1-2
v_call: TRBV6-5
cdr3_aa: ASSYKRIAGYGYT

clone_size: .
j_call: TRBJ1-2
v_call: TRBV25-1
cdr3_aa: ASSGRQGTYGYT

clone_size: .
j_call: TRBJ1-2
v_call: TRBV12-3/TRBV12-4
cdr3_aa: ASRPGQFYGYT

clone_size: .
j_call: TRBJ2-3
v_call: TRBV6-2/TRBV6-3
cdr3_aa: ASSYPMTGRGRTDTQY